This entry concerns a single T cell receptor beta chain. The antigen is unknown. This table comes from immunoSEQ multiplex PCR, and its TCRdb copy is limited to in-frame clones, with some not included. The sample contains around 58,000 clones, roughly 83% of which appear only once. This specimen comes from a study of siplizumab effects on memory and regulatory T cells. Study-wide points: A small minority of alloreactive clones were mapped to unstimulated subsets. Alloreactive CD4+ clones that could be mapped were on average about 70% Treg-derived with siplizumab, against roughly 25% in controls. No functional test confirmed suppression by proliferating siplizumab-culture Tregs. Some alloreactive sequences were traceable to unstimulated CD4+ memory cells, and siplizumab significantly reduced them.

Germline CDR1 and CDR2: SNHLY and FYNNEI. V gave up 1 base and J gave up 4 bases, with 10 bases separating them. The CDR3 length is 14 residues. This TCR came from a human donor in good health. This chain connects TRBV2 to TRBJ1-2, with D hard to call. What was sequenced was memory CD4+ T cells sorted from blood. CDR3 sequence reads: CASSEEGSSYGYTF. CDR3 coding DNA: TGTGCCAGCAGTGAAGAAGGGTCGTCCTATGGCTACACCTTC.